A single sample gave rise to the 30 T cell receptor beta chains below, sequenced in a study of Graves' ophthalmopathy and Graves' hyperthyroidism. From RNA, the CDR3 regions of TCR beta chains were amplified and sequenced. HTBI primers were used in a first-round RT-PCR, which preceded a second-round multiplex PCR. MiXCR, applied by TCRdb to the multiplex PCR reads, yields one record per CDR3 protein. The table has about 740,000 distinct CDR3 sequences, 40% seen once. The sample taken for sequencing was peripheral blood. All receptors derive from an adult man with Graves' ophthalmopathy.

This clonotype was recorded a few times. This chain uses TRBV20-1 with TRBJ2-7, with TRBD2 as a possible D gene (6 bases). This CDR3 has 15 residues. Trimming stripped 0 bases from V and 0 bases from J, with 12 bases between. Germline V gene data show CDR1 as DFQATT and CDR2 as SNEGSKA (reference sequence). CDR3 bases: TGCAGTGCTAGAGATCGGGACTTTAGCTCCTACGAGCAGTACTTC. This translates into CSARDRDFSSYEQYF.

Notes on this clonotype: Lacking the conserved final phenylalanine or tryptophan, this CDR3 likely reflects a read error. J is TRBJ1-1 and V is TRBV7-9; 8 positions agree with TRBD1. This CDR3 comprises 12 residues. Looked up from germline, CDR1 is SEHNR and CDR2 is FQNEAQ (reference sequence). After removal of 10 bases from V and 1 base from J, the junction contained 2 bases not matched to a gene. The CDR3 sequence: CAIDRGNTEAFS. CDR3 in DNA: TGTGCCATCGACAGGGGGAACACTGAAGCTTTCTCT.

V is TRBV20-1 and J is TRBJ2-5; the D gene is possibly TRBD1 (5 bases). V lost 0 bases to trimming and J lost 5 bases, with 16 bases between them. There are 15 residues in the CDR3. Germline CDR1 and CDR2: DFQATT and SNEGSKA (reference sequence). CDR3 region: CSARDGQGNRETQYF. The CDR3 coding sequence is TGCAGTGCTAGAGATGGTCAGGGAAATCGGGAGACCCAGTACTTC.

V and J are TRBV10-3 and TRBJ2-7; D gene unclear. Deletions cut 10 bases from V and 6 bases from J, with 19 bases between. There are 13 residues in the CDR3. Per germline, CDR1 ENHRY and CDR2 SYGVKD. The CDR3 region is CATGADGLREQYF. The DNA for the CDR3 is TGTGCCACCGGAGCCGATGGGCTACGCGAGCAGTACTTC.

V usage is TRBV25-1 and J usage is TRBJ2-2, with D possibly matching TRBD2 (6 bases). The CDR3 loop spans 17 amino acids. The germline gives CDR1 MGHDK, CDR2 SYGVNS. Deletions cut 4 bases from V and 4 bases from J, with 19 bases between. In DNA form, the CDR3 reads TGTGCCAGCAGTGCTAGGGAGGCGCGCTGGGGCACCGGGGAGCTGTTTTTT. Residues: CASSAREARWGTGELFF.

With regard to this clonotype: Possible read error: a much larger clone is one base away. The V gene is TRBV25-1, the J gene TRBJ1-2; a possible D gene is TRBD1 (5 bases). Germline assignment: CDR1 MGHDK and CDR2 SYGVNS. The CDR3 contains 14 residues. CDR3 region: CASSLLGGSGGHTF. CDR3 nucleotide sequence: TGTGCCAGCAGCTTATTGGGGGGATCGGGTGGCCACACCTTC.

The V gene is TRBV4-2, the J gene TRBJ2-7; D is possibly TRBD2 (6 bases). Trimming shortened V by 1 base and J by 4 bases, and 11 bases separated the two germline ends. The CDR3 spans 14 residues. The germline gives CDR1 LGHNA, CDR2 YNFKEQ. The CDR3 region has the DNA TGTGCCAGCAGCCAAGTGGAGGGACCTTACGAGCAGTACTTC. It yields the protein CASSQVEGPYEQYF.

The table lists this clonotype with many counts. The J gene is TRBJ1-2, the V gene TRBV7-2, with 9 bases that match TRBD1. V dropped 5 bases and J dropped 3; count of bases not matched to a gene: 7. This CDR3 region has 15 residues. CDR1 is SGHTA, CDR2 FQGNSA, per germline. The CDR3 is CASSGRDRAYYGYTF. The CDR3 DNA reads TGTGCCAGCAGCGGCCGGGACAGGGCGTACTATGGCTACACCTTC.

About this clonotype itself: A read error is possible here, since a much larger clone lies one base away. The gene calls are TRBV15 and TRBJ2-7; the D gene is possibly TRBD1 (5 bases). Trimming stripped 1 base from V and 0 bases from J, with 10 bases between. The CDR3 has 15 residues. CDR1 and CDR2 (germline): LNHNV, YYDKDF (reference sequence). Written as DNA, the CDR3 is TGTGCCACCAGCAGAGTAGGGGCAGACTCCTACGAGCAGTACTTC. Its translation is CATSRVGADSYEQYF. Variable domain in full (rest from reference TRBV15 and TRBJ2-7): DAMVIQNPRYQVTQFGKPVTLSCSQTLNHNVMYWYQQKSSQAPKLLFHYYDKDFNNEADTPDNFQSRRPNTSFCFLDIRSPGLGDTAMYLCATSRVGADSYEQYFGPGTRLTVT.

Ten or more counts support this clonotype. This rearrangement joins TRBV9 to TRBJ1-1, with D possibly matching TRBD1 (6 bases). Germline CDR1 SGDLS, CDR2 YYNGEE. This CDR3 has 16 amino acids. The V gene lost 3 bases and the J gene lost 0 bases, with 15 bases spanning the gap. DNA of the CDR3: TGTGCCAGCAGCGGCAGCGGGACATTTATGAACACTGAAGCTTTCTTT. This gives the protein CASSGSGTFMNTEAFF.

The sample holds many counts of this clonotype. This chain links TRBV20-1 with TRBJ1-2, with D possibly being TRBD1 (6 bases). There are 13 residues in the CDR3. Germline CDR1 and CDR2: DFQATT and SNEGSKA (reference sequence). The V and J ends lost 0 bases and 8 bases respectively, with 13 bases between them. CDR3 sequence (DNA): TGCAGTGCTAGAGATTACAGGGATCAGGGCTACACCTTC. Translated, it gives CSARDYRDQGYTF.

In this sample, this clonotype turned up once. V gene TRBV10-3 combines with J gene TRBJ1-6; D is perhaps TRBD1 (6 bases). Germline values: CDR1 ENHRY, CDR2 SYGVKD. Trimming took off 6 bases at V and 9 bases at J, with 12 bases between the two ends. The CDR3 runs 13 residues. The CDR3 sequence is CAISVQGSSPLHF. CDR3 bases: TGTGCCATCAGCGTACAGGGTAGTTCACCCCTCCACTTT.

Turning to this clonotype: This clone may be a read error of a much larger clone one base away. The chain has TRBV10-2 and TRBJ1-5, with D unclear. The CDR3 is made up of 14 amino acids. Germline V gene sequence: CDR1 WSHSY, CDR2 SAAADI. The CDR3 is CASSLDHSNQRQHF. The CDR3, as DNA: TGCGCCAGCAGTTTGGACCATAGCAATCAGCGCCAGCATTTT.

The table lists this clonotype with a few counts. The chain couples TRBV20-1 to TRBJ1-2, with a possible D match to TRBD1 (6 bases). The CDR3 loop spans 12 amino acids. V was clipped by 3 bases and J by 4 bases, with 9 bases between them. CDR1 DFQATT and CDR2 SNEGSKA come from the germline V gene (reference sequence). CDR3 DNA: TGCAGTGCTAGCCCCAGGGGCTATGGCTACACCTTC. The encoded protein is CSASPRGYGYTF.

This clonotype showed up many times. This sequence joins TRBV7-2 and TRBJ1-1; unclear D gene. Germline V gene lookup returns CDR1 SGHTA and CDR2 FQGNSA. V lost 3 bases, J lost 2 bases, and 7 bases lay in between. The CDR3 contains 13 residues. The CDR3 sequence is CASSFKGNTEAFF. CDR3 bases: TGTGCCAGCAGCTTTAAAGGTAACACTGAAGCTTTCTTT.

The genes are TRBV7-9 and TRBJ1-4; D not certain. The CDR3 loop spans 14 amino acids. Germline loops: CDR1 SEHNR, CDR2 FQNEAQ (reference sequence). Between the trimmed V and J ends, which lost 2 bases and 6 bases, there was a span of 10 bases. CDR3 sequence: CASSLSGLDEKLFF. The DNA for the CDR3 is TGTGCCAGCAGCTTAAGCGGGTTGGATGAAAAACTGTTTTTT.

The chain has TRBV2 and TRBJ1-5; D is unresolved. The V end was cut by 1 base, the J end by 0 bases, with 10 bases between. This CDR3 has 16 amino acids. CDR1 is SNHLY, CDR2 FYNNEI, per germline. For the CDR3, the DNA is TGTGCCAGCAGTGAAGGTTCCTTCTTTAGCAATCAGCCCCAGCATTTT. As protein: CASSEGSFFSNQPQHF.

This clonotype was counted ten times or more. The DNA of the CDR3 is TGTGCCATCAGTGAGTCTGCGGAGGCCGGGGAGCTGTTTTTT. This gives the protein CAISESAEAGELFF. The V and J genes are TRBV10-3 and TRBJ2-2; D possibly corresponds to TRBD2 (5 bases). The germline V gene encodes CDR1 ENHRY and CDR2 SYGVKD. This CDR3 is 14 amino acids long. Deletions cut 0 bases from V and 6 bases from J, with 8 bases between.

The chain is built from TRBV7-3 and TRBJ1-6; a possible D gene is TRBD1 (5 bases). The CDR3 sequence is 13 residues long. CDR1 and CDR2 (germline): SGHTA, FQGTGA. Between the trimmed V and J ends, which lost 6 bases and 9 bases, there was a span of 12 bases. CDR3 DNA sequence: TGTGCCAGCAGTTACGGGGGATCTTCACCCCTCCACTTT. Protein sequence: CASSYGGSSPLHF.

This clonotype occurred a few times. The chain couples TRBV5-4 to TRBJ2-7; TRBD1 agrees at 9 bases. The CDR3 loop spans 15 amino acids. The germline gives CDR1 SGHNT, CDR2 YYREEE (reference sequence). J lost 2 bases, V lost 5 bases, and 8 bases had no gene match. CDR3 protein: CASSPLGQGPYEQYF. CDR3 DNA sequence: TGTGCCAGCAGTCCGTTGGGACAGGGCCCCTACGAGCAGTACTTC.

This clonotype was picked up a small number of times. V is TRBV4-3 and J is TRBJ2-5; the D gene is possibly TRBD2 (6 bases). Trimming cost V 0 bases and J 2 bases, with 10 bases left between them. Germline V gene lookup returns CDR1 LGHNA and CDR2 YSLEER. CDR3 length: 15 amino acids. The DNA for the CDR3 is TGCGCCAGCAGCCAAGATCTGGGACTGCAAGAGACCCAGTACTTC. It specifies CASSQDLGLQETQYF.

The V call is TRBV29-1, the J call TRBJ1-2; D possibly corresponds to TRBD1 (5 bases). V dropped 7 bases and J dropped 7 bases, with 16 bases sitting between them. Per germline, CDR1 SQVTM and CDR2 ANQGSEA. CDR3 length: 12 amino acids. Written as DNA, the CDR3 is TGCAGCGGAAGGGACGGCCGGGGTGGCTACACCTTC. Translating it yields CSGRDGRGGYTF.

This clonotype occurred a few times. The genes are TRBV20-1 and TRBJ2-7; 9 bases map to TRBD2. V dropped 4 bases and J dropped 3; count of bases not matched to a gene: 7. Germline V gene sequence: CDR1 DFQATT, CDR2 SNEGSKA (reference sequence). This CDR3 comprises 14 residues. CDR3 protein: CSATAAGGNYEQYF. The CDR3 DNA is TGCAGTGCTACCGCGGCGGGAGGGAACTACGAGCAGTACTTC.

This CDR3 is CASSADRQSGNTIYF. The CDR3 nucleotides are TGTGCCAGCAGTGCGGACAGGCAGTCTGGAAACACCATATATTTT. The chain has TRBV2 and TRBJ1-3; 7 nucleotides align to TRBD1. The germline gives CDR1 SNHLY, CDR2 FYNNEI. The CDR3 length is 15 residues. Trimming took 4 bases from V and 1 from J; bases not matched to a gene: 4.

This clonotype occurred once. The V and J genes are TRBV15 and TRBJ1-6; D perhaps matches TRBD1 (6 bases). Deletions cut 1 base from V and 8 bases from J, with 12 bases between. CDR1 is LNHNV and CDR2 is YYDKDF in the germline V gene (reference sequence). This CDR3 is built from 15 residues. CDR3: CATSRVGGGYSPLHF. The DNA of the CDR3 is TGTGCCACCAGCAGAGTTGGAGGGGGTTATTCACCCCTCCACTTT.

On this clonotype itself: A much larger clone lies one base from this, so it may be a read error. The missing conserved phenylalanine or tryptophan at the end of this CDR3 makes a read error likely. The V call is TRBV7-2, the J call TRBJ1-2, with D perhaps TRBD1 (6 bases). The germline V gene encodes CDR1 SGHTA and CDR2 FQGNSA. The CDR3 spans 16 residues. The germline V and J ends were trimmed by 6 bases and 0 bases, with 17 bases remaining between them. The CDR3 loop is CASSLGRGRTNYGYTS. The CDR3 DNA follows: TGTGCCAGCAGTCTGGGCAGGGGACGTACTAACTATGGCTACACCTCC.

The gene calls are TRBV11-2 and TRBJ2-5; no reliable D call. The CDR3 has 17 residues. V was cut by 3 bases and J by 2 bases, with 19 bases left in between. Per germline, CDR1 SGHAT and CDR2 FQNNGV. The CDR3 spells CASSLEFWGLRQETQYF. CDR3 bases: TGTGCCAGCAGCTTGGAGTTTTGGGGTCTACGACAAGAGACCCAGTACTTC.

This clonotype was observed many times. CDR3 nucleotides: TGCAGCGTTAACCCCGGGGGGCGCCGGGCCCAGTACTTC. It specifies CSVNPGGRRAQYF. This chain joins TRBV29-1 and TRBJ2-5; the D gene is possibly TRBD2 (7 bases). V dropped 5 bases and J dropped 9 bases, with 19 bases sitting between them. Germline loops: CDR1 SQVTM, CDR2 ANQGSEA. The CDR3 is 13 amino acids.

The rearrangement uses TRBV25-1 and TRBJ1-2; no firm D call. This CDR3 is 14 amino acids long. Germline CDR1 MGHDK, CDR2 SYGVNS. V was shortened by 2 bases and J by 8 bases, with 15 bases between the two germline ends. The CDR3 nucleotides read TGTGCCAGCAGTGAAGGGTTTGGACTCCGCGGCTACACCTTC. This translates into CASSEGFGLRGYTF.

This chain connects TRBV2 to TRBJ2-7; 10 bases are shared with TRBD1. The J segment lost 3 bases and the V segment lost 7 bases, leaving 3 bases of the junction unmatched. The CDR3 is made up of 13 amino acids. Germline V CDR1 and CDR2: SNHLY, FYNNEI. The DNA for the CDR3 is TGTGCCAGCACTGGACAGGGGGGCTACGAGCAGTACTTC. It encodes CASTGQGGYEQYF. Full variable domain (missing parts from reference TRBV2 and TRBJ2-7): EPEVTQTPSHQVTQMGQEVILRCVPISNHLYFYWYRQILGQKVEFLVSFYNNEISEKSEIFDDQFSVERPDGSNFTLKIRSTKLEDSAMYFCASTGQGGYEQYFGPGTRLTVT.